Listed below are T cell receptor beta chains from one sample, sequenced in a study of blood T cells in healthy people across ages. In TCRdb, the 5' RACE reads were re-called with MiXCR into one record per CDR3 protein. The sample has about 760,000 distinct CDR3 sequences, around three fifths seen once. The specimen sequenced was blood. These receptors were collected from a man in his forties in good health. The CDR3 runs from the conserved cysteine through the conserved F or W. The D gene is left open where the match is weak. Expanded clones are given a class, and other clones once, few, many or no size at all.

d_call	clone_size	v_call	j_call	cdr3_aa	cdr3_nt
.	once	TRBV10-3	TRBJ2-2	CAIKAPGQALNTGELFF	TGTGCCATCAAAGCCCCGGGGCAGGCCCTGAACACCGGGGAGCTGTTTTTT
TRBD1	.	TRBV11-1	TRBJ2-6	CASSFQGAVGANVLTF	TGTGCCAGCAGCTTCCAGGGGGCGGTGGGGGCCAACGTCCTGACTTTC
TRBD1	.	TRBV14	TRBJ2-5	CASSPWTGGRETQYF	TGTGCCAGCAGCCCTTGGACAGGGGGCAGGGAGACCCAGTACTTC
.	few	TRBV20-1	TRBJ2-5	CSAPLAGRRETQYF	TGCAGTGCTCCTTTGGCCGGACGGCGAGAGACCCAGTACTTC
.	.	TRBV5-1	TRBJ2-7	CASSLDSGLWDEQYF	TGCGCCAGCAGCTTGGATTCAGGTCTATGGGACGAGCAGTACTTC
.	.	TRBV28	TRBJ1-5	CASSFLYQPQHF	TGTGCCAGCAGTTTCCTATATCAGCCCCAGCATTTT
.	many	TRBV18	TRBJ2-7	CASSPEYEQYF	TGTGCCAGCAGCCCCGAATACGAGCAGTACTTC
.	few	TRBV7-2	TRBJ2-5	CASSAWETQYF	TGTGCCAGCAGTGCTTGGGAGACCCAGTACTTC
.	.	TRBV5-1	TRBJ2-5	CASSSASVGETQYF	TGCGCCAGCAGCTCTGCTAGCGTAGGGGAGACCCAGTACTTC
TRBD1	.	TRBV24-1	TRBJ1-2	CATSDLQGAGYTF	TGTGCCACCAGTGATCTCCAGGGGGCTGGCTACACCTTC
TRBD1	once	TRBV29-1	TRBJ2-1	CSVEDTGGGYNEQFF	TGCAGCGTTGAAGATACAGGGGGAGGCTACAATGAGCAGTTCTTC
.	.	TRBV5-6	TRBJ2-6	CASISGTRDSGANVLTF	TGTGCCAGCATCTCCGGGACACGGGACTCTGGGGCCAACGTCCTGACTTTC
.	few	TRBV3-1	TRBJ2-7	CASSFDAYEQYF	TGTGCCAGCAGTTTCGACGCCTACGAGCAGTACTTC
TRBD1	.	TRBV6-1	TRBJ1-1	CASRQGPRGNTEAFF	TGTGCCAGCCGACAGGGGCCGCGAGGAAACACTGAAGCTTTCTTT
.	.	TRBV7-7	TRBJ2-7	CASSSDNSLGNEQYF	TGTGCCAGCAGCTCGGACAACTCACTAGGCAACGAGCAGTACTTC
.	once	TRBV14	TRBJ1-5	CASSRKDGGNQPQHF	TGTGCCAGCAGCCGAAAGGACGGGGGCAATCAGCCCCAGCATTTT
.	.	TRBV28	TRBJ1-2	CASSSYLAGEGYTF	TGTGCCAGCAGTTCCTACCTCGCAGGGGAAGGCTACACCTTC
.	.	TRBV6-5	TRBJ2-3	CASSYLRSGTDTQYF	TGTGCCAGCAGTTACCTGAGGTCCGGCACAGATACGCAGTATTTT
TRBD1	once	TRBV30	TRBJ1-4	CACNGQVNEKLFF	TGTGCCTGTAACGGACAGGTTAATGAAAAACTGTTTTTT
TRBD2	.	TRBV4-2	TRBJ2-1	CASTAGMGLAEMEQFF	TGTGCCAGCACCGCGGGTATGGGACTAGCGGAAATGGAGCAGTTCTTC
.	.	TRBV4-1	TRBJ2-6	CASSPKDTLSGANVLTF	TGCGCCAGCAGCCCCAAGGACACGCTCTCTGGGGCCAACGTCCTGACTTTC
TRBD1	few	TRBV20-1	TRBJ1-5	CSARRRGDRGRDQPQHF	TGCAGTGCTAGACGCAGGGGGGACAGGGGTCGGGATCAGCCCCAGCATTTT
TRBD1	many	TRBV10-3	TRBJ2-3	CAISTTGATDTQYF	TGTGCCATCAGTACGACAGGGGCCACAGATACGCAGTATTTT